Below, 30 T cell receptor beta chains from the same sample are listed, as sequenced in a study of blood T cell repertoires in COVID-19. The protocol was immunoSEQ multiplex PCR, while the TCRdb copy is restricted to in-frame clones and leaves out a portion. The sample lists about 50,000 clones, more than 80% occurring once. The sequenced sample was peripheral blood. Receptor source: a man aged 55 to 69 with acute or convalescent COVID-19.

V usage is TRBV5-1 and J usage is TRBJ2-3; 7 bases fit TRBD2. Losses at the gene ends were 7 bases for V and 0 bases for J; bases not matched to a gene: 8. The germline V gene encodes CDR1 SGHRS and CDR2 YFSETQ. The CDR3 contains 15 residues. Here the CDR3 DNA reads TGCGCCAGCCACCACGGGCGGGGGAGCACAGATACGCAGTATTTT. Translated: CASHHGRGSTDTQYF.

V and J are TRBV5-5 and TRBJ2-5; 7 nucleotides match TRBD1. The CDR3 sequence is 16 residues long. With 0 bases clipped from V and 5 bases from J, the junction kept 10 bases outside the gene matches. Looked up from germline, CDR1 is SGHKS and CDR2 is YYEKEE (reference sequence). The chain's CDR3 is CASSLEARGFVETQYF. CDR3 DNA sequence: TGTGCCAGCAGCTTGGAAGCCAGGGGGTTTGTGGAGACCCAGTACTTC.

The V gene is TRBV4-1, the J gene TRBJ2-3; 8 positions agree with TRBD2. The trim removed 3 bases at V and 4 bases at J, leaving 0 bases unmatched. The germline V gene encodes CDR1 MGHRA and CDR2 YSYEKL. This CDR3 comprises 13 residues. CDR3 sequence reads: CASSHGRADTQYF. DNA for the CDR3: TGCGCCAGCAGCCACGGGAGGGCAGATACGCAGTATTTT.

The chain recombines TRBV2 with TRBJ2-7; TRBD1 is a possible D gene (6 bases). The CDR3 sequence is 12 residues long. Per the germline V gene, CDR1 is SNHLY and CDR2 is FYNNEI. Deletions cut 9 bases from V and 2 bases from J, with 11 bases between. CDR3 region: CASSTGPYEQYF. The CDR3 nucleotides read TGTGCCAGTTCGACAGGACCCTACGAGCAGTACTTC.

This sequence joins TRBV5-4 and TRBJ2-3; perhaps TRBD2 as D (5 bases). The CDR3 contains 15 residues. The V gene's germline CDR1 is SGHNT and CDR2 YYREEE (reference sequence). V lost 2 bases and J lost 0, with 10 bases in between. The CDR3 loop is CASSFAGGSTDTQYF. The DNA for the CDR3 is TGTGCCAGCAGCTTTGCGGGTGGAAGCACAGATACGCAGTATTTT.

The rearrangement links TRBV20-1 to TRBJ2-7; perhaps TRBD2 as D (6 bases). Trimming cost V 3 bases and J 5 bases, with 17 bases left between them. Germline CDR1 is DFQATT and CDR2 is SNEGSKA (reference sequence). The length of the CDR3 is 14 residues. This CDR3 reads CSASPSGGFNEQYF. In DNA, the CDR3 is TGCAGTGCTAGTCCTAGTGGGGGGTTCAACGAGCAGTACTTC.

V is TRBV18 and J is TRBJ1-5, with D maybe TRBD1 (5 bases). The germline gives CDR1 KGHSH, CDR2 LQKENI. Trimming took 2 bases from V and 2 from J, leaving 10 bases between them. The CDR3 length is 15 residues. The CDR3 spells CASSPEVRGNQPQHF. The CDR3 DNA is TGTGCCAGCTCACCAGAGGTCAGGGGCAATCAGCCCCAGCATTTT.

The CDR3 spells CASSPQGDETQYF. As DNA, the CDR3 is TGCGCCAGCAGCCCCCAGGGGGACGAGACCCAGTACTTC. This sequence joins TRBV5-1 and TRBJ2-5, with 7 bases that match TRBD1. After removal of 4 bases from V and 5 bases from J, the junction contained 5 bases not matched to a gene. This CDR3 has 13 residues. Looked up from germline, CDR1 is SGHRS and CDR2 is YFSETQ.

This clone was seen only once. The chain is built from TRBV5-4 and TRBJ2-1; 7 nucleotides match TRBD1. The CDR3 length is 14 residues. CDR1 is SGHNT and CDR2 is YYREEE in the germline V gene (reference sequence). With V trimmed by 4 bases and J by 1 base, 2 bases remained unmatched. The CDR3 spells CASSRGPSYNEQFF. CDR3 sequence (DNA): TGTGCCAGCAGCAGGGGGCCTTCCTACAATGAGCAGTTCTTC.

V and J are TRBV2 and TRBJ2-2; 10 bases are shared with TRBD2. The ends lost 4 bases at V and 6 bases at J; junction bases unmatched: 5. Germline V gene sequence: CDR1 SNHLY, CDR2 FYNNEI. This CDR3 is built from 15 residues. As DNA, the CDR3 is TGTGCCAGCAGTGCTAGCGGGGGACACTCCGGGGAGCTGTTTTTT. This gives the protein CASSASGGHSGELFF.

The CDR3 protein is CASRRTGDSSGNTIYF. The CDR3, as DNA: TGTGCCAGCAGGAGGACAGGCGACAGCTCTGGAAACACCATATATTTT. This sequence joins TRBV5-8 and TRBJ1-3; 7 bases fit TRBD1. Germline values: CDR1 SGHTS, CDR2 YDEGEE. J was trimmed by 0 bases and V by 5 bases; bases with no gene match: 8. CDR3 size: 16 residues.

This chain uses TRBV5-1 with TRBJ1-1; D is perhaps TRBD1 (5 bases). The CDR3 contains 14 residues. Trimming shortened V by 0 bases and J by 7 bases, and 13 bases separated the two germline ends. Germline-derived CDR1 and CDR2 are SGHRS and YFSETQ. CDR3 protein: CASSLEAGRVEAFF. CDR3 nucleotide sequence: TGCGCCAGCAGCTTGGAGGCAGGGAGGGTTGAAGCTTTCTTT.

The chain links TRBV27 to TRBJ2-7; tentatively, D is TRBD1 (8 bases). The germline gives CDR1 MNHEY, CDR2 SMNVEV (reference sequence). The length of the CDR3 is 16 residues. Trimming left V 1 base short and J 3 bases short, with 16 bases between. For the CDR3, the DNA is TGTGCCAGCAGTTTATGGCGGACAGGGAGGGTCTACGAGCAGTACTTC. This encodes CASSLWRTGRVYEQYF.

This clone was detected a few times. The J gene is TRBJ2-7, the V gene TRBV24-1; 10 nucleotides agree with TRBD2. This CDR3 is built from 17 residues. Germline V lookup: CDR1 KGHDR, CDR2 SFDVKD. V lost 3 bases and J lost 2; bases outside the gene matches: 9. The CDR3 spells CATSDTAGTSEPYEQYF. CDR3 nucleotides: TGTGCCACCAGTGATACCGCCGGGACTAGCGAGCCCTACGAGCAGTACTTC.

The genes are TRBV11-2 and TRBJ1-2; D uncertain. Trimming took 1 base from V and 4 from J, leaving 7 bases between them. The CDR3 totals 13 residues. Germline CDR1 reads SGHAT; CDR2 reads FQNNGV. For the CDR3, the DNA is TGTGCCAGCAGCTTAGGCAGATTCTATGGCTACACCTTC. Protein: CASSLGRFYGYTF.

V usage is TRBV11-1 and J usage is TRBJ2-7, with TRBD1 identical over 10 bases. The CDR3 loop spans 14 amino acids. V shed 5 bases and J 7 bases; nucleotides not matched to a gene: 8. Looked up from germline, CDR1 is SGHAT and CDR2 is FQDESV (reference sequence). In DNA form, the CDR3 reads TGTGCCAGCAGCCCCCGGGACAGGGGTCGGGAGCAGTACTTC. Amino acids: CASSPRDRGREQYF.

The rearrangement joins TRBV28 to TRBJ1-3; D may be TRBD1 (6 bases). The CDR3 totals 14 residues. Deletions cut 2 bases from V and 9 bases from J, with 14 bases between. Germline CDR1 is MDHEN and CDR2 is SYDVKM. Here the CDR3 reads CASSLGGSAGTIYF. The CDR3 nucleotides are TGTGCCAGCAGTTTAGGGGGCAGTGCAGGCACCATATATTTT.

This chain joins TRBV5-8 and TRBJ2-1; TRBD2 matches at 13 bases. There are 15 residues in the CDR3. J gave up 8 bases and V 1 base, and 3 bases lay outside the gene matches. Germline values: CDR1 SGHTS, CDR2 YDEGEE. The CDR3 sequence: CASSLTSGRADEQFF. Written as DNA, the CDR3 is TGTGCCAGCAGCTTGACTAGCGGGAGGGCCGATGAGCAGTTCTTC.

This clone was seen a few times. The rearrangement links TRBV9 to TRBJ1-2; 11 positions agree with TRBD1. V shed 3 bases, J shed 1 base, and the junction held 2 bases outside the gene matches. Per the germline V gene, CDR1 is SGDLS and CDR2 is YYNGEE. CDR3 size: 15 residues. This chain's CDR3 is CASSAGTGGNYGYTF. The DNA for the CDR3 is TGTGCCAGCAGCGCCGGGACAGGGGGTAACTATGGCTACACCTTC.

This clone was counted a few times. The CDR3 reads CASSFGFRHANTGELFF. The CDR3 DNA is TGTGCCAGCAGCTTCGGCTTCAGGCATGCGAACACCGGGGAGCTGTTTTTT. The chain employs TRBV7-2 and TRBJ2-2; D unresolved. V was pared by 3 bases and J by 0 bases, with 14 bases between. The CDR3 is 17 residues long. Germline CDR1 SGHTA, CDR2 FQGNSA.

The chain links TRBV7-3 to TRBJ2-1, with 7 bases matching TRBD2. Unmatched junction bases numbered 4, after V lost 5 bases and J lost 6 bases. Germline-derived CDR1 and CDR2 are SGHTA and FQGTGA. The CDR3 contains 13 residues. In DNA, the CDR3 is TGTGCCAGCAGCCGTCCGGGGGGCAATGAGCAGTTCTTC. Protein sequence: CASSRPGGNEQFF.

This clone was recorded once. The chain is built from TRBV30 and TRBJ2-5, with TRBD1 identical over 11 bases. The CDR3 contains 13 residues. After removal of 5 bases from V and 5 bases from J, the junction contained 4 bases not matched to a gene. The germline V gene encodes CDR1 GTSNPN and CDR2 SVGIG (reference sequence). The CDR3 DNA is TGTGCCTGGGGACAGGGGGCAGGGGAGACCCAGTACTTC. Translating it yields CAWGQGAGETQYF.

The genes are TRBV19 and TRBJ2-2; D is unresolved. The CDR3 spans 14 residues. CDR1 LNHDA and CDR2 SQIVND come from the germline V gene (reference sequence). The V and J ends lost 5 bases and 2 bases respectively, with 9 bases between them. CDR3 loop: CASSSADNTGELFF. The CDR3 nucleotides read TGTGCCAGTAGTTCGGCGGATAACACCGGGGAGCTGTTTTTT. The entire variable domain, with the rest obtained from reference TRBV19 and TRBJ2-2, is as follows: DGGITQSPKYLFRKEGQNVTLSCEQNLNHDAMYWYRQDPGQGLRLIYYSQIVNDFQKGDIAEGYSVSREKKESFPLTVTSAQKNPTAFYLCASSSADNTGELFFGEGSRLTVL.

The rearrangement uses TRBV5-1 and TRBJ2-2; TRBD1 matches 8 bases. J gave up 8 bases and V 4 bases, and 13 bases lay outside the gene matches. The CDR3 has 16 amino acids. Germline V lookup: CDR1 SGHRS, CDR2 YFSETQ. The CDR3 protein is CASSPRQGAGEGELFF. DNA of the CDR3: TGCGCCAGCAGCCCTCGGCAGGGGGCTGGTGAGGGGGAGCTGTTTTTT.

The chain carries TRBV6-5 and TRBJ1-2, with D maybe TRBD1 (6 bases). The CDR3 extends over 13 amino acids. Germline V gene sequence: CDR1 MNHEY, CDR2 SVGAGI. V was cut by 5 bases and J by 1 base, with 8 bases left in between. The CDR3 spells CASSNRDNYGYTF. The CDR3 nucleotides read TGTGCCAGCAGTAACAGGGATAACTATGGCTACACCTTC.

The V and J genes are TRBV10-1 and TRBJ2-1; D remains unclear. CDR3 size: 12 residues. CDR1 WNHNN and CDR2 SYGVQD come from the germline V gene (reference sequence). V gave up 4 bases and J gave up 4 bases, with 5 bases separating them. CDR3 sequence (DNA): TGCGCCAGCAGTGCGGGTTACAATGAGCAGTTCTTC. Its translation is CASSAGYNEQFF.

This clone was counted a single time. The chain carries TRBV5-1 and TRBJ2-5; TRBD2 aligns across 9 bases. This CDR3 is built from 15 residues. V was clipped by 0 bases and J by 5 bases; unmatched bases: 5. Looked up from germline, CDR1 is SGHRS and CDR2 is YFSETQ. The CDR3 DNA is TGCGCCAGCAGCTTGGTAGCGGGAGAGGTGGAGACCCAGTACTTC. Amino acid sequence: CASSLVAGEVETQYF.

The CDR3 is CASTPLGAGNTIYF. DNA for the CDR3: TGTGCCAGCACCCCACTCGGGGCTGGAAACACCATATATTTT. The genes are TRBV6-5 and TRBJ1-3; D is undetermined. This CDR3 is built from 14 residues. Trimming took 7 bases from V and 2 from J, leaving 12 bases between them. Germline lookup yields CDR1 MNHEY and CDR2 SVGAGI.

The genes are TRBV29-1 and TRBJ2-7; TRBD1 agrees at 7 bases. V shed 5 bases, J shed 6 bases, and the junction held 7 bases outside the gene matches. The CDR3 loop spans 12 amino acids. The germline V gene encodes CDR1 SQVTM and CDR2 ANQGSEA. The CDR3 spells CSVLPTGSEQYF. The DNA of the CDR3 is TGCAGCGTTCTGCCGACAGGGAGCGAGCAGTACTTC.

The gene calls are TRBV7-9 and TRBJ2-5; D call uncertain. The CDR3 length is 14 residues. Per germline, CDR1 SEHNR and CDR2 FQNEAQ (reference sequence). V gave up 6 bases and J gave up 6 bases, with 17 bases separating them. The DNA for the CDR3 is TGTGCCAGCAGTGCCAACAACAGATCGAAGACCCAGTACTTC. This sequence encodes CASSANNRSKTQYF.